Below, 26 T cell receptor beta chains from the same sample are listed, as sequenced in a study of T cells in Graves' hyperthyroidism and ophthalmopathy. RNA transcripts yielded amplified TCR beta CDR3 regions. The primer set for the first-round RT-PCR of the TCR CDR3 was HTBI. TCRdb re-called the multiplex PCR reads through MiXCR, storing one row per CDR3 protein. The top ten hold 4.3% of the sample, which has 550,000 to 700,000 distinct CDR3 sequences, around 15% seen once. Sequenced sample: blood. Source of these receptors: a woman in her thirties or forties with Graves' ophthalmopathy.

This clonotype was found many times. The CDR3 loop reads CASSLRAQPQHF. In DNA, the CDR3 is TGTGCCAGCAGTTTGAGGGCTCAGCCCCAGCATTTT. V and J are TRBV28 and TRBJ1-5; D is uncertain. Between the trimmed V and J ends, which lost 3 bases and 6 bases, there was a span of 6 bases. Per the germline V gene, CDR1 is MDHEN and CDR2 is SYDVKM. This CDR3 is 12 amino acids long. Full variable domain (remainder filled in from reference TRBV28 and TRBJ1-5): DVKVTQSSRYLVKRTGEKVFLECVQDMDHENMFWYRQDPGLGLRLIYFSYDVKMKEKGDIPEGYSVSREKKERFSLILESASTNQTSMYLCASSLRAQPQHFGDGTRLSIL.

V usage is TRBV20-1 and J usage is TRBJ2-7; D possibly uses TRBD1 or TRBD2 (5 bases each). The CDR3 totals 15 residues. The V gene lost 1 base and the J gene lost 2 bases, with 15 bases spanning the gap. The germline CDR1 and CDR2 sequences are DFQATT and SNEGSKA (reference sequence). The CDR3 here is CSARGPQGDPYEQYF. CDR3 DNA: TGCAGTGCTAGAGGACCCCAGGGAGACCCCTACGAGCAGTACTTC.

This clonotype was seen at least ten times. The chain uses TRBV19 and TRBJ1-2; D gene unclear. This CDR3 has 16 amino acids. Germline CDR1 and CDR2: LNHDA and SQIVND (reference sequence). V was shortened by 6 bases and J by 3 bases, with 20 bases between the two germline ends. CDR3 nucleotide sequence: TGTGCCAGTAGCGGACCCGGGCCCGGCGGGGACTATGGCTACACCTTC. Translating gives CASSGPGPGGDYGYTF.

This clonotype was counted ten times or more. The CDR3 protein is CASSALRNTEAFF. The CDR3 DNA reads as TGCGCCAGCAGTGCTTTAAGGAACACTGAAGCTTTCTTT. The chain carries TRBV10-2 and TRBJ1-1; D unclear. V dropped 4 bases and J dropped 1 base, with 7 bases sitting between them. This CDR3 spans 13 amino acids. CDR1 is WSHSY and CDR2 is SAAADI in the germline V gene.

This clonotype was observed many times. Mismatch with germline at one junction end may stem from a read error. The gene calls are TRBV19 and TRBJ1-1; a possible D gene is TRBD1 (5 bases). This CDR3 has 17 amino acids. The V gene's germline CDR1 is LNHDA and CDR2 SQIVND (reference sequence). In DNA form, the CDR3 reads TGTACCAGTAGTCCCCTCCGGGGGGACCGCAGGAACACTGAAGCTTTCTTT. Translated, it gives CTSSPLRGDRRNTEAFF.

This clonotype has just a few counts. The rearrangement uses TRBV28 and TRBJ1-2; perhaps TRBD1 as D (5 bases). Trimming removed 3 bases at V and 7 bases at J, with 9 bases between. Germline CDR1 reads MDHEN; CDR2 reads SYDVKM. This CDR3 has 12 residues. In nucleotides, the CDR3 is TGTGCCAGCAGTTTTGACAGATTTGGCTACACCTTC. Amino acid sequence: CASSFDRFGYTF.

In this sample, this clonotype turned up many times. V gene TRBV6-2 or TRBV6-3 combines with J gene TRBJ2-7; the D gene could be TRBD1 or TRBD2 (6 bases each). Trimming stripped 2 bases from V and 2 bases from J, with 22 bases between. The CDR3 is made up of 18 amino acids. Germline lookup yields CDR1 MNHEY and CDR2 SVGEGT. CDR3 region: CASSYRGPPVQRTYEQYF. The CDR3 nucleotides read TGTGCCAGCAGTTACCGGGGGCCCCCAGTACAAAGAACCTACGAGCAGTACTTC.

This clonotype was counted many times. The CDR3 bases are TGTGCCAGCAGCTCACGGGACTACCAAGAGACCCAGTACTTC. Its protein is CASSSRDYQETQYF. The chain uses TRBV12-3 or TRBV12-4 and TRBJ2-5; TRBD2 is a possible D gene (6 bases). The CDR3 extends over 14 amino acids. Trimming removed 6 bases at V and 0 bases at J, with 11 bases between.

Ten or more counts support this clonotype. The chain employs TRBV19 and TRBJ1-3, with D possibly being TRBD1 (5 bases). Trimming took off 3 bases at V and 2 bases at J, with 14 bases between the two ends. This CDR3 has 16 residues. Germline loops: CDR1 LNHDA, CDR2 SQIVND (reference sequence). CDR3 coding DNA: TGTGCCAGTAGTATGCGGGCAGGGAGGACTGGAAACACCATATATTTT. Protein sequence: CASSMRAGRTGNTIYF.

This clonotype was seen ten or more times. The chain carries TRBV5-5 and TRBJ1-1, with D tentatively TRBD1 (5 bases). From germline, CDR1 is SGHKS and CDR2 YYEKEE (reference sequence). This CDR3 comprises 22 residues. V lost 7 bases and J lost 0, with 37 bases in between. CDR3 in amino acids: CASRSGGNHRPKSGEMNTEAFF. DNA of the CDR3: TGTGCCAGCCGCTCGGGGGGGAACCACAGGCCGAAGAGTGGTGAGATGAACACTGAAGCTTTCTTT.

This clonotype was seen repeatedly, ten times or more. The V gene is TRBV20-1, the J gene TRBJ2-2; D is ambiguous. The CDR3 sequence is 15 residues long. Between the trimmed V and J ends, which lost 2 bases and 0 bases, there was a span of 10 bases. CDR1 and CDR2 from the germline V gene are DFQATT and SNEGSKA (reference sequence). The CDR3 coding sequence is TGCAGTGCTAGAAATTTGGGTGCGAACACCGGGGAGCTGTTTTTT. It encodes CSARNLGANTGELFF.

This clonotype has ten or more counts. The chain links TRBV19 to TRBJ2-7; 11 positions agree with TRBD2. CDR1 and CDR2 from the germline V gene are LNHDA and SQIVND (reference sequence). V lost 9 bases and J lost 3; bases outside the gene matches: 7. The length of the CDR3 is 14 residues. CDR3 sequence (DNA): TGTGCCAGCAGCGCCGGGACTAGCGGCTACGAGCAGTACTTC. Translating gives CASSAGTSGYEQYF.

There are many counts of this clonotype. This chain connects TRBV12-3 or TRBV12-4 to TRBJ1-5; D is unresolved. Trimming stripped 5 bases from V and 1 base from J, with 9 bases between. The CDR3 has 14 residues. The CDR3 coding sequence is TGTGCCAGCAGTACCACGGTCAGCAATCAGCCCCAGCATTTT. Encoded protein: CASSTTVSNQPQHF.

This clonotype was counted at least ten times. V usage is TRBV27 and J usage is TRBJ2-7; D unresolved. CDR3 size: 14 residues. Germline values: CDR1 MNHEY, CDR2 SMNVEV (reference sequence). Trimming removed 5 bases from V and 2 bases from J, with 13 bases in between. CDR3 in DNA: TGTGCCAGCAGTACTCTAGACGGTCCCTACGAGCAGTACTTC. Residues: CASSTLDGPYEQYF.

This clonotype was seen more than once but under ten times. The gene calls are TRBV19 and TRBJ1-2; 7 nucleotides agree with TRBD1. This CDR3 contains 14 residues. Germline V gene sequence: CDR1 LNHDA, CDR2 SQIVND (reference sequence). The trim removed 5 bases at V and 7 bases at J, leaving 10 bases unmatched. The CDR3: CASSDTGVGGGYTF. The CDR3, as DNA: TGTGCCAGTAGTGACACAGGGGTCGGGGGTGGCTACACCTTC. Drawing the rest from reference TRBV19 and TRBJ1-2, the complete variable domain is DGGITQSPKYLFRKEGQNVTLSCEQNLNHDAMYWYRQDPGQGLRLIYYSQIVNDFQKGDIAEGYSVSREKKESFPLTVTSAQKNPTAFYLCASSDTGVGGGYTFGSGTRLTVV.

This clonotype was seen ten or more times. The chain couples TRBV18 to TRBJ2-5; TRBD2 is a possible D gene (5 bases). The CDR3 loop spans 15 amino acids. Trimming took off 1 base at V and 2 bases at J, with 11 bases between the two ends. Germline loops: CDR1 KGHSH, CDR2 LQKENI. Written as DNA, the CDR3 is TGTGCCAGCTCACCACGGGGAGCAAGACAAGAGACCCAGTACTTC. Amino acids: CASSPRGARQETQYF.

This clonotype was detected ten times or more. V and J are TRBV24-1 and TRBJ2-5; 7 nucleotides agree with TRBD2. V lost 4 bases and J lost 4; bases outside the gene matches: 8. Germline values: CDR1 KGHDR, CDR2 SFDVKD. CDR3 length: 15 residues. The CDR3 here is CATSDSAGVGETQYF. The CDR3 nucleotides are TGTGCCACCAGTGACTCCGCGGGGGTCGGAGAGACCCAGTACTTC.

In this sample, this clonotype turned up many times. The chain couples TRBV20-1 to TRBJ1-5; the D is unclear. The CDR3 runs to 13 residues. Germline CDR1 reads DFQATT; CDR2 reads SNEGSKA (reference sequence). Trimming stripped 6 bases from V and 6 bases from J, with 15 bases between. CDR3 coding DNA: TGCAGTGCCAAGTTGGCAGGTTTTCAGCCCCAGCATTTT. Protein sequence: CSAKLAGFQPQHF.

As regards this clonotype: This may come from a read error, since a much larger clone is one base off. J is TRBJ2-7 and V is TRBV11-1, with 8 bases identical to TRBD1. The CDR3 totals 14 residues. Germline V gene lookup returns CDR1 SGHAT and CDR2 FQDESV (reference sequence). The CDR3 here is CTSSKGTGAYEQYF. The CDR3 region has the DNA TGTACCAGCAGCAAAGGGACAGGAGCCTACGAGCAGTACTTC.

This clonotype was picked up many times. The chain carries TRBV6-1 and TRBJ1-1, with 8 positions matching TRBD1. The CDR3 covers 13 residues. Germline CDR1 is MNHNS and CDR2 is SASEGT. Germline trimming cut 5 bases from V and 4 bases from J; bases unmatched to any gene: 3. In DNA form, the CDR3 reads TGTGCCAGCAGTCAGGGGGCGAGCACTGAAGCTTTCTTT. The encoded protein is CASSQGASTEAFF.

This clonotype occurred many times. The chain uses TRBV12-3 or TRBV12-4 and TRBJ2-2; 8 bases fit TRBD2. This CDR3 comprises 14 residues. The ends lost 6 bases at V and 5 bases at J; junction bases unmatched: 5. The CDR3 sequence is CASSARLATGELFF. In DNA, the CDR3 is TGTGCCAGCAGCGCTAGACTAGCGACCGGGGAGCTGTTTTTT.

This clonotype appeared once. The V call is TRBV12-3 or TRBV12-4, the J call TRBJ1-5; D not resolved. This CDR3 has 14 residues. V was trimmed by 3 bases and J by 6 bases, leaving 12 bases between them. CDR3 bases: TGTGCCAGCAGTTTGGAGGGAAGCTCTCAGCCCCAGCATTTT. It specifies CASSLEGSSQPQHF.

This chain joins TRBV7-9 and TRBJ1-5; D not resolved. Germline CDR1 SEHNR, CDR2 FQNEAQ (reference sequence). Trimming stripped 1 base from V and 9 bases from J, with 7 bases between. The CDR3 has 12 amino acids. CDR3 protein: CASSLVGSPQHF. CDR3 nucleotide sequence: TGTGCCAGCAGCTTAGTAGGTTCGCCCCAGCATTTT. Using reference TRBV7-9 and TRBJ1-5 for the parts outside the CDR3, the full variable domain is DTGVSQNPRHKITKRGQNVTFRCDPISEHNRLYWYRQTLGQGPEFLTYFQNEAQLEKSRLLSDRFSAERPKGSFSTLEIQRTEQGDSAMYLCASSLVGSPQHFGDGTRLSIL.

This clonotype was seen many times. CDR3 DNA: TGTGCCAGCAGTATTATCGGTGTCTCTGGGGCCAACGTCCTGACTTTC. This translates into CASSIIGVSGANVLTF. The V gene is TRBV28, the J gene TRBJ2-6; D gene unclear. The CDR3 has 16 amino acids. Per the germline V gene, CDR1 is MDHEN and CDR2 is SYDVKM. Trimming took 5 bases from V and 0 from J, leaving 11 bases between them.

The chain carries TRBV6-5 and TRBJ1-2, with TRBD1 matching over 10 bases. The CDR3 has 16 residues. Trimming removed 2 bases from V and 4 bases from J; junction bases left unmatched: 7. The germline V gene has CDR1 MNHEY and CDR2 SVGAGI. The CDR3: CASSYLRTGGSYGYTF. CDR3 nucleotide sequence: TGTGCCAGCAGTTACCTGAGGACAGGGGGAAGCTATGGCTACACCTTC.

The chain links TRBV6-1 to TRBJ1-1, with 7 bases matching TRBD1. From germline, CDR1 is MNHNS and CDR2 SASEGT. V trimming: 7 bases; J trimming: 8 bases; junction bases outside the gene matches: 7. The CDR3 sequence is 12 residues long. CDR3 in DNA: TGTGCCAGCAACAGACCAGGGGGAGAAGCTTTCTTT. It translates to CASNRPGGEAFF.